The T cell receptor beta chain described here comes from a study of regulatory T cells in long-lasting Graves disease. Study as a whole: Positivity for TSH receptor antibodies plus over 5 years of antithyroid drugs meant persistent Graves' disease.

With respect to this clonotype: Its antigen is as yet unknown.

The CDR3 is 15 amino acids. Germline CDR1 ENHRY, CDR2 SYGVKD. The ends were cut back, 6 bases at V and 0 bases at J, with 15 bases in the middle. Study-wide points: There was favoring of TRBV28, TRBJ1-2 and TRBJ2-5 in persistent disease.

Time point in this sample: persistent/refractory GD, antithyroid drugs over 5 years with positive TRAb. Isolated PBMC RNA provided the starting material for the TCR library. Graves' disease diagnoses used American Thyroid Association guidelines. Patients of an endocrinology department in Xi'an, China, were included. Arm-PCR of CDR3 regions and iRepertoire HTBI primers were used to build TCR beta libraries. TCRdb itself ran the multiplex PCR reads through MiXCR, one entry per CDR3 protein. The sample lists around 460,000 distinct CDR3 sequences; 22% were seen once. The sequence was obtained from a female donor with Graves disease. The chain carries TRBV10-3 and TRBJ2-7, with D hard to call. This specimen consisted of peripheral blood mononuclear cells (PBMCs), obtained when the disease was refractory, from a patient treated with antithyroid drugs. The CDR3 sequence: CAISQNWQSSYEQYF. CDR3 nucleotides: TGTGCCATCAGCCAAAACTGGCAGTCCTCCTACGAGCAGTACTTC.